The clone carrying this T cell receptor beta chain was recorded many times. Its specificity is not known. This sample is part of a study of T cell repertoires in cytomegalovirus infection. Looking at the study overall: Shared public TCR beta signatures pointed to both CMV infection and a matching HLA type. Study outcomes and limitations: Totalled public TCR beta family frequency picked out people who carried CMV plus the relevant HLA. HLA-C-restricted TCR beta clonotypes specific for CMV led the ex vivo response.

The germline CDR1 and CDR2 sequences are MNHEY and SMNVEV (reference sequence). The CDR3 is 13 amino acids. V lost 5 bases to trimming and J lost 5 bases, with 10 bases between them. Each CDR3 protein gets one entry after TCRdb re-called the reads with MiXCR. The sample shows almost 550,000 distinct CDR3 sequences, 16% of them seen only once. Sequencing was done on a sample of CD8+ T cells from PBMCs. V usage is TRBV27 and J usage is TRBJ2-1, with D hard to call. The TCR was taken from a human donor in good health (CMV status not recorded). Some clones in this sample may be carry-over from other donors' samples. CDR3 bases: TGTGCCAGCAGTCCCGTTGAGGACAATGAGCAGTTCTTC. As protein: CASSPVEDNEQFF.